This T cell receptor beta chain appears in the sequencing data of a study of cytomegalovirus exposure and HLA in healthy donors (dated by TCRdb to between 2016 and 2019). Notes on the research overall: In an earlier analysis of about 560 of the donors, 250 to 350 Gb of sequence data and roughly 100 million unique TCR beta sequences from about 179 million T cells were reported. An early release covering 550 to 700 HLA-typed donors comprised approximately 290 gigabases of sequencing data and around 80 million unique TCR sequences. The genetic ancestry cluster associated with self-reported Caucasian donors included 81% of the roughly 380 genotyped donors. The aim of the study was to test whether cataloging public T cell receptors could identify signatures of past pathogen exposure. Using immunosequencing, the study profiled T cell repertoires from about 650 subjects and related those repertoires to cytomegalovirus serostatus. In addition to the first cohort of around 670 subjects, a separate validation cohort of approximately 120 different subjects was used. To predict cytomegalovirus infection status, the study combined high-throughput TCR immunosequencing, statistical association of individual TCRs with disease status, and machine learning. A later analysis re-examined previously published TCR beta repertoires from several hundred donors and added high-resolution HLA genotyping to investigate patterns of TCR occurrence. Rather than using new phenotypic data, the later analysis identified candidate immune exposures from TCR beta sequences and from how often those sequences occurred across donors. An earlier analysis of 587 of the donors used high-throughput TCR beta sequencing to judge whether each TCR beta V gene segment behaved as functional or pseudogenic. Donor age, sex, ethnicity and CMV serostatus were compiled alongside the repertoire data. A later genetic analysis used genome-wide SNP genotypes for 398 of the 666 donors, treating that subset as a discovery cohort. All discovery cohort repertoires had been generated using a single sequencing platform. Both class I and class II loci were covered by HLA typing, at four-digit resolution. Typing coverage differed by locus: A, B, C, DRB1 and DQB1 were typed in about 620-630 donors, DQA1 in around 500, DPA1 in nearly 610, and DPB1 in around 440. A handful of DR-DQ haplotypes were handled as single units for association and clustering because linkage in the cohort was strong. On average, about 200,000 unique TCR beta nucleotide sequences were sequenced per donor among 300 to 500 genotyped donors of the cohort, with 15% to 20% of those sequences being non-productive.

Broad study findings and their caveats: The classifier was reported to diagnose cytomegalovirus status with high specificity and sensitivity in both the original cohort and the validation cohort. In a later analysis, TCR association rates were found to vary across HLA loci, with the most associated TCRs seen for DRB1 alleles and the fewest for HLA-C alleles. In a later analysis, most CMV-associated TCR beta chains were found to appear HLA-restricted, with HLA associations seemingly driven largely by CMV exposure. When HLA alleles, especially DR and DQ, strongly co-occurred, TCR associations were difficult to assign to individual alleles. V-gene and J-gene trimming of TCR beta chains was associated with a missense DCLRE1C variant in a later genetic analysis, and the association was replicated in an independent cohort. In this cohort, only TCR beta chains were sequenced, and detectable features were limited by the absence of alpha or paired-chain data. In a later analysis, several top co-occurrence clusters were reported to appear linked to parvovirus B19, influenza, CMV and Epstein-Barr virus. Because HLA typing was unavailable for some donors at each locus, only the typed subset was used in association tests. According to a later genetic analysis, donors in an Asian-associated ancestry cluster had fewer N-insertions in productive TCRs than the approximately 700-donor mean. A few of the identified cytomegalovirus-associated TCR beta chains were confirmed in vitro to be specific for cytomegalovirus antigens. A group of highly shared sequence variants was considered likely to be a technical artifact of the sequencing pipeline. A further reported finding was that TCR beta sequences accurately predicted the HLA-A and HLA-B alleles for most subjects in the first cohort. Because the 87-base-pair reads could not distinguish some IMGT-functional V segments, including TRBV6-2 and TRBV6-3, those segments were excluded. The study gave a list of some 150 TCR beta chains associated with cytomegalovirus. In an earlier analysis of approximately 590 of the donors, most TCR beta V segments appeared in productive rearrangements about 90% or about 30% of the time, broadly matching IMGT annotations. It was suggested by the authors that the approach could potentially be generalized to other disease states and immunological phenotypes. In a later analysis, over 15,000 TCR beta sequences were associated with specific HLA alleles at a false discovery rate of 0.05. The only immune exposure information available for the cohort was CMV serostatus. Correlated functional status among segregating V segments might reflect linkage disequilibrium, but an unknown experimental factor could not be ruled out. Roughly uniform sequencing depth across donors was assumed in presence/absence analyses, although this assumption may not hold. Because counts were too low, about 18 rarely observed V segments, including chromosome 9 orphons, were left out of the earlier analysis of 587 of the donors. While some public TCRs were present in many individuals, most TCR sequences turned up only very rarely across donors. In a later analysis, HLA-associated TCR beta chains were found to be more clonally expanded and to have lower generation probabilities than equally common non-associated chains.

The CDR3, from cysteine to phenylalanine, totals 14 residues. Left in the record is the CDR3 DNA by itself, 42 bases read in frame from the first base. Trimming takes 6 bases off V and 3 bases off J; junction bases not matched to a gene: 5. CDR1 and CDR2, per the germline V gene (reference sequence), are WNHNN and SYGVQD. In total, around 600 healthy bone marrow donors made up the cohort. At the time of sampling, all cohort members were nominally healthy, though unrecorded immune exposures were likely present. The donor tested CMV seronegative, placing the donor among the roughly 340 seronegative members of the cohort. Each donor provided a peripheral blood sample, and peripheral blood mononuclear cells were used for TCR beta sequencing. The Qiagen DNeasy Blood Extraction Kit was used to extract genomic DNA from the blood cell samples. This clone was seen more than once but under ten times. Which antigen it targets is not known. Per-base quality was not reported, and no clone a single base away is much larger than it.

Library preparation used the immunoSEQ multiplex PCR assay. A mixture of 60 forward primers for TCR Vbeta segments and 13 reverse primers for TCR Jbeta segments was used in the multiplex PCR. A multiplex PCR assay on genomic DNA amplified the CDR3 region of rearranged TCR beta genes. On the Illumina HiSeq System, the amplified TCR beta libraries were sequenced as 87-base-pair reads. The original methods were these. In a later analysis, some 80 million unique TCR beta chains were counted across the approximately 640 repertoires, and approximately 11 million of these chains were shared by at least two donors. To remove PCR and sequencing errors, raw reads were error-corrected and collapsed into unique sequences using a nearest-neighbor algorithm that merged closely related sequences. Alignment of CDR3 sequences to IMGT reference sequences was used to assign V, D and J gene segments. For a sequence to be retained, a match of at least six nucleotides was required to both a V gene segment and a J gene segment. A rearrangement was called productive if the CDR3 had no stop codons and remained in frame with V and J, and every other rearrangement was called non-productive. CDR3 was defined by IMGT convention, running from the second conserved V-encoded cysteine to the conserved J-encoded phenylalanine. The earlier analysis of some 600 of the donors excluded sequences that lacked an unambiguous match to a single V gene segment. In an earlier analysis of roughly 500 of the donors, V segments were called functional above 56.7% productive rearrangements and were called segregating when the between-donor standard deviation exceeded 5%. A statistical classification framework was built for diagnosing cytomegalovirus status from the catalog of TCR beta chain sequences. V and J gene assignment, in a later analysis, came from comparing TCR nucleotide sequences with IMGT/GENE-DB human TR gene sequences. A later analysis assigned CDR3 sequences and most-parsimonious VDJ recombination scenarios with the TCRdist pipeline. In a later analysis, each TCR beta chain was defined by its CDR3 amino acid sequence together with its V-gene family, and reads lacking a unique V-gene family were excluded. To address suspected cross-contamination and a sequencing artifact, a later analysis removed around 600 highly shared, low-generation-probability nucleotide sequences. In a later analysis, a clonal expansion index was calculated for each public chain from normalized within-repertoire ranks of inferred template counts. In a later analysis, generation probabilities were computed with a VDJ recombination model fitted to out-of-frame rearrangements, and the resulting probabilities were checked against IGoR. A later analysis scored TCR-TCR, TCR-HLA and TCR-CMV co-occurrence with hypergeometric tests, applying a repertoire-size bias correction to TCR pairs. A later analysis estimated false discovery rates by permuting HLA or CMV assignments 20 times. In a later analysis, co-occurring TCRs were grouped with DBSCAN, and TCRdist sequence similarity was added when clustering was performed within HLA-allele-positive subsets. Repertoires with fewer than 30,000 or more than 120,000 public chains were left out of co-occurrence clustering, as were about 5 repertoires with anomalous nucleotide sharing. Here the immuneACCESS table is served through TCRdb, limited to in-frame sequences with V and J called. Missing clones are a known gap in these copies; in checked studies unresolved V genes cover under half, and the rest lacks a known reason. V, J and clone size are those of that table, while D and trimming were read from the DNA. The sample table shows 150,000 or so clones, and roughly 70% are seen once. Over 6.5% of the sample comes from the top ten.

The chain is made from TRBV10-1 and TRBJ2-5; the junction holds 9 bases that match TRBD1. The receptor was derived from a young man in good health and CMV-seronegative. Sequenced material: PBMCs. In nucleotides, the sequence is TGCGCCAGCAGCCCCGGACAGGGGAAAGAGACCCAGTACTTC. This translates into CASSPGQGKETQYF.